The TCR beta chain under discussion was sequenced for a study of cytomegalovirus exposure and HLA in healthy donors. Use of 60 Vbeta and 13 Jbeta primers characterized the PCR. TCRdb keeps only in-frame clones here, not all; method: immunoSEQ multiplex PCR. The sample holds roughly 100,000 clones, around 70% seen once. The CDR3 spans 17 residues. CDR1 and CDR2 from the germline V gene are LNHDA and SQIVND (reference sequence). The V segment lost 3 bases and the J segment 8 bases; nucleotides outside the gene matches: 14. The material sequenced was PBMCs. This receptor was obtained from a man aged 25 to 40 in good health and CMV-seronegative. The gene calls are TRBV19 and TRBJ1-5; 9 bases are a match to TRBD1. This CDR3 is CASSIPTGTGLWEPQHF. CDR3 coding DNA: TGTGCCAGTAGTATCCCCACCGGGACAGGGCTTTGGGAGCCCCAGCATTTT. The variable domain in full, completed from reference TRBV19 and TRBJ1-5, reads DGGITQSPKYLFRKEGQNVTLSCEQNLNHDAMYWYRQDPGQGLRLIYYSQIVNDFQKGDIAEGYSVSREKKESFPLTVTSAQKNPTAFYLCASSIPTGTGLWEPQHFGDGTRLSIL.